One sample yielded the 18 T cell receptor beta chains listed below, sequenced in a study of CD8 T cells in ankylosing spondylitis. TCRdb recomputed calls from the 5' RACE reads with MiXCR, one row per CDR3 protein. Of almost 30,000 distinct CDR3 sequences in the sample, about 5.1% were seen once. Specimen: blood, either unsorted or a sorted T cell fraction (not recorded which). These receptors all stem from a female donor with ankylosing spondylitis or in good health (not recorded which).

In this sample, this clonotype turned up many times. The chain recombines TRBV9 with TRBJ2-3, with a weak D call TRBD2 (6 bases). The CDR3 runs 14 residues. The V gene's germline CDR1 is SGDLS and CDR2 YYNGEE. The V gene lost 4 bases and the J gene lost 2 bases, with 11 bases spanning the gap. CDR3 sequence (DNA): TGTGCCAGCAGCTCGGGACTGCACACAGATACGCAGTATTTT. It encodes CASSSGLHTDTQYF.

By its share, this clonotype is medium-sized. Written as DNA, the CDR3 is TGTGCCAGCAGCGTCTCTTCGTCACCCTCCTACAATGAGCAGTTCTTC. Translated, it gives CASSVSSSPSYNEQFF. The chain employs TRBV9 and TRBJ2-1; D remains unclear. The germline CDR1 and CDR2 sequences are SGDLS and YYNGEE. Trimming cost V 2 bases and J 0 bases, with 12 bases left between them. The CDR3 has 16 amino acids.

Many counts were recorded for this clonotype. V gene TRBV9 combines with J gene TRBJ2-7, with D perhaps matching TRBD1 (6 bases). V lost 4 bases and J lost 4, with 18 bases in between. Looked up from germline, CDR1 is SGDLS and CDR2 is YYNGEE. This CDR3 is built from 15 residues. The CDR3 nucleotides are TGTGCCAGCAGCCCTTTGATGGACAGTCCATACGAGCAGTACTTC. Translation gives CASSPLMDSPYEQYF.

By share, this clonotype counts as medium-sized. The J gene is TRBJ1-2, the V gene TRBV9; 7 bases are a match to TRBD1. Germline CDR1 reads SGDLS; CDR2 reads YYNGEE. The CDR3 runs 14 residues. Losses at the gene ends were 2 bases for V and 2 bases for J; bases not matched to a gene: 3. The CDR3 loop is CASSVTTGNYGYTF. CDR3 in DNA: TGTGCCAGCAGCGTTACGACAGGGAACTATGGCTACACCTTC.

This clonotype came up many times. This chain joins TRBV9 and TRBJ2-6; 12 nucleotides line up with TRBD2. In germline, CDR1 is SGDLS, CDR2 YYNGEE. J lost 1 base, V lost 4 bases, and 6 bases had no gene match. The CDR3 sequence is 18 residues long. CDR3 bases: TGTGCCAGCAGCCCCAGACTAGCGGGGGTATCTGGGGCCAACGTCCTGACTTTC. It yields the protein CASSPRLAGVSGANVLTF.

This clonotype has at least ten counts. The rearrangement joins TRBV9 to TRBJ1-2, with 7 positions matching TRBD1. The germline CDR1 and CDR2 sequences are SGDLS and YYNGEE. The J segment lost 7 bases and the V segment lost 0 bases, leaving 6 bases of the junction unmatched. The CDR3 contains 14 residues. The CDR3 sequence is CASSVDTGASGYTF. CDR3 DNA sequence: TGTGCCAGCAGCGTAGACACAGGGGCGAGTGGCTACACCTTC.

By proportion, this clonotype is medium-sized. The CDR3 loop reads CASSPPGTVNTEAFF. CDR3 nucleotides: TGTGCCAGCAGCCCACCCGGGACGGTGAACACTGAAGCTTTCTTT. The chain joins TRBV9 to TRBJ1-1; TRBD1 might be the D (5 bases). The CDR3 has 15 residues. The V end was cut by 4 bases, the J end by 0 bases, with 13 bases between. The germline gives CDR1 SGDLS, CDR2 YYNGEE.

This clonotype was picked up many times. The CDR3 coding sequence is TGTGCCAGCAGCGTAGGAGTGAGCGGGGGGCAAGAGACCCAGTACTTC. Its translation is CASSVGVSGGQETQYF. V is TRBV9 and J is TRBJ2-5; TRBD2 matches 9 bases. Germline V CDR1 and CDR2: SGDLS, YYNGEE. The CDR3 runs to 16 residues. V lost 0 bases to trimming and J lost 2 bases; unmatched junction nucleotides: 5.

This clonotype was observed many times. The V gene is TRBV9, the J gene TRBJ2-2; D is ambiguous. This CDR3 spans 16 amino acids. The germline V gene encodes CDR1 SGDLS and CDR2 YYNGEE. Trimming cost V 4 bases and J 6 bases, with 19 bases left between them. CDR3 sequence: CASSPRPLTTPGELFF. Written as DNA, the CDR3 is TGTGCCAGCAGCCCCCGCCCGCTAACAACTCCCGGGGAGCTGTTTTTT.

This clonotype was counted only a few times. This rearrangement joins TRBV9 to TRBJ2-7; a weak D match, TRBD2 (6 bases). CDR3 size: 15 residues. V lost 0 bases and J 2 bases, leaving 12 bases between the germline ends. CDR1 and CDR2 from the germline V gene are SGDLS and YYNGEE. CDR3 sequence: CASSVGGGFPYEQYF. The CDR3 DNA reads TGTGCCAGCAGCGTAGGAGGAGGGTTCCCCTACGAGCAGTACTTC.

This clonotype showed up many times. The rearrangement joins TRBV9 to TRBJ2-7; D is ambiguous. The germline gives CDR1 SGDLS, CDR2 YYNGEE. Between the trimmed V and J ends, which lost 0 bases and 4 bases, there was a span of 8 bases. This CDR3 contains 13 residues. The CDR3: CASSVAGSYEQYF. CDR3 coding DNA: TGTGCCAGCAGCGTAGCTGGGTCTTACGAGCAGTACTTC.

This clonotype has at least ten counts. The chain links TRBV9 to TRBJ2-1; D remains ambiguous. V was clipped by 0 bases and J by 10 bases, with 8 bases between them. CDR3 length equals 12 residues. Germline V gene data show CDR1 as SGDLS and CDR2 as YYNGEE. CDR3 bases: TGTGCCAGCAGCGTAGTCAACACGGAGCAGTTCTTC. Its translation is CASSVVNTEQFF.

This clonotype was counted ten times or more. The CDR3 here is CASTTGNSGANVLTF. The CDR3 DNA follows: TGTGCCAGCACCACAGGGAACTCTGGGGCCAACGTCCTGACTTTC. V gene TRBV9 combines with J gene TRBJ2-6; D is perhaps TRBD1 (6 bases). Trimming pared 6 bases from V and 0 bases from J, leaving 10 bases between. Per germline, CDR1 SGDLS and CDR2 YYNGEE. The CDR3 runs to 15 residues.

The chain is built from TRBV9 and TRBJ1-1; D is ambiguous. V shed 0 bases and J shed 1 base, with 7 bases lying between them. Germline CDR1 and CDR2: SGDLS and YYNGEE. This CDR3 is built from 14 residues. CDR3 amino acids: CASSVVPENTEAFF. The CDR3 DNA sequence: TGTGCCAGCAGCGTAGTTCCCGAGAACACTGAAGCTTTCTTT.

The V call is TRBV9, the J call TRBJ2-2; D possibly corresponds to TRBD2 (5 bases). Germline values: CDR1 SGDLS, CDR2 YYNGEE. Trimming pared 9 bases from V and 6 bases from J, leaving 18 bases between. The CDR3 has 14 residues. The CDR3 DNA reads as TGTGCCACTAGCACTCATGGGCAGGCCGGGGAGCTGTTTTTT. It encodes CATSTHGQAGELFF.

This clonotype was detected many times. The gene calls are TRBV9 and TRBJ1-3; D gene ambiguous. V was trimmed by 4 bases and J by 0 bases, leaving 11 bases between them. In germline, CDR1 is SGDLS, CDR2 YYNGEE. CDR3 length: 15 residues. CDR3 DNA sequence: TGTGCCAGCAGCCAGGCGGGGAACTCTGGAAACACCATATATTTT. Its protein product is CASSQAGNSGNTIYF.

This clonotype was counted ten times or more. V gene TRBV9 combines with J gene TRBJ2-3, with 9 bases that match TRBD2. Germline-derived CDR1 and CDR2 are SGDLS and YYNGEE. This CDR3 is 20 amino acids long. Losses at the gene ends were 3 bases for V and 1 base for J; bases not matched to a gene: 18. The CDR3: CASSETIGLAQARRTDTQYF. CDR3 DNA sequence: TGTGCCAGCAGCGAGACGATTGGACTAGCGCAAGCCAGACGCACAGATACGCAGTATTTT.

This clonotype has a count of ten or more. The chain recombines TRBV9 with TRBJ2-2, with D maybe TRBD2 (6 bases). The CDR3 has 16 residues. CDR1 is SGDLS, CDR2 YYNGEE, per germline. V lost 1 base and J 4 bases, leaving 14 bases between the germline ends. The CDR3 is CASSVWAGTLTGELFF. CDR3 in DNA: TGTGCCAGCAGCGTATGGGCGGGAACCCTCACCGGGGAGCTGTTTTTT.